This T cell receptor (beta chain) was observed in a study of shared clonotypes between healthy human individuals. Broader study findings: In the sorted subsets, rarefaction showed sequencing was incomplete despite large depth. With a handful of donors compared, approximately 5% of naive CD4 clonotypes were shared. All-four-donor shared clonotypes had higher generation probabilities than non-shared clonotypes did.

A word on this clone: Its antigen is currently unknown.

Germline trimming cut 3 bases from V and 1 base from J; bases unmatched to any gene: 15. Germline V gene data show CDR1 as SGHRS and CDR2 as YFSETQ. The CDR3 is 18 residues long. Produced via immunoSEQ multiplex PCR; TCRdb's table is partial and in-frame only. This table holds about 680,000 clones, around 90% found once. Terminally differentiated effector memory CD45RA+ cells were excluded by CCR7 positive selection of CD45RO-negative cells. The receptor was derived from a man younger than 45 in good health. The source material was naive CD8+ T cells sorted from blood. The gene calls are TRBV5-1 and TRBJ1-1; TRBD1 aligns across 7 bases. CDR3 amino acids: CASSWAPDRVRANTEAFF. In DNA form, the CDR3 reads TGCGCCAGCAGCTGGGCCCCCGACAGGGTGCGAGCGAACACTGAAGCTTTCTTT.